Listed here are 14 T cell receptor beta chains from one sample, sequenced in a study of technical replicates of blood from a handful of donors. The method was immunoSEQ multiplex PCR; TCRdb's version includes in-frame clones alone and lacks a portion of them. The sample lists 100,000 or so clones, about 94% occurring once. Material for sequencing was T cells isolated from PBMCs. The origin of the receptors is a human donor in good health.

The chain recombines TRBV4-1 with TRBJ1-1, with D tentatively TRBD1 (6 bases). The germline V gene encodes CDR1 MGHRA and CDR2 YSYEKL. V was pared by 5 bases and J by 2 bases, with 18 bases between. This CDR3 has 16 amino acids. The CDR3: CASSAQTGQPNTEAFF. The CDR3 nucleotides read TGCGCCAGCAGCGCACAAACCGGACAGCCAAACACTGAAGCTTTCTTT.

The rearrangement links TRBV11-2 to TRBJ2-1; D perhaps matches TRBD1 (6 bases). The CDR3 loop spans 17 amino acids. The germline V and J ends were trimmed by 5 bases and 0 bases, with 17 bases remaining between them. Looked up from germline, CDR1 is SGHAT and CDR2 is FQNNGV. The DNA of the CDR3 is TGTGCCAGCAGCGCCAGATGGCAGGGGAGCTCCTACAATGAGCAGTTCTTC. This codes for CASSARWQGSSYNEQFF.

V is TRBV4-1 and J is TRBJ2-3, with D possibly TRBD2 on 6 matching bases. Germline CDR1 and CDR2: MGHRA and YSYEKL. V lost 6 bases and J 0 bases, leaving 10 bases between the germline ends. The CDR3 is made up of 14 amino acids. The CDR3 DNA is TGCGCCAGCAGGGCGGGGCTAAGCACAGATACGCAGTATTTT. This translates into CASRAGLSTDTQYF.

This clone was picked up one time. CDR3 residues: CSVDGTGSEAFF. As DNA, the CDR3 is TGCAGCGTTGACGGGACAGGCTCTGAAGCTTTCTTT. The chain is built from TRBV29-1 and TRBJ1-1, with 8 positions matching TRBD1. V shed 3 bases, J shed 6 bases, and the junction held 3 bases outside the gene matches. This CDR3 contains 12 residues. Germline V gives CDR1 SQVTM, CDR2 ANQGSEA. The entire variable domain, with the rest obtained from reference TRBV29-1 and TRBJ1-1, is as follows: SAVISQKPSRDICQRGTSLTIQCQVDSQVTMMFWYRQQPGQSLTLIATANQGSEATYESGFVIDKFPISRPNLTFSTLTVSNMSPEDSSIYLCSVDGTGSEAFFGQGTRLTVV.

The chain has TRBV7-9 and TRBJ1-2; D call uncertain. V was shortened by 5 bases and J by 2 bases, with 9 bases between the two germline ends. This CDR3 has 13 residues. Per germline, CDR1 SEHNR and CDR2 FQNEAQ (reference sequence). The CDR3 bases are TGTGCCAGCAGCCAGACACCCAACTATGGCTACACCTTC. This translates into CASSQTPNYGYTF.

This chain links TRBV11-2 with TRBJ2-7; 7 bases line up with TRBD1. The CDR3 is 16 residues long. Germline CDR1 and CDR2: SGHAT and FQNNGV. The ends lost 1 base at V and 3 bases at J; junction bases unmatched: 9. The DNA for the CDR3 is TGTGCCAGCAGCTTAGCATTTAGGGGGCGAGTCTACGAGCAGTACTTC. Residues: CASSLAFRGRVYEQYF.

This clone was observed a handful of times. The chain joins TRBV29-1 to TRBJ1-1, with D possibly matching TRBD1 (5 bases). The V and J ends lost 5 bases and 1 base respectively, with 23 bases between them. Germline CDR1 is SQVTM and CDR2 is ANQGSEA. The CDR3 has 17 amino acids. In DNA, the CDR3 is TGCAGCGTTAATAATCTGGGGGGGTTTAAGAAGAACACTGAAGCTTTCTTT. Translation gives CSVNNLGGFKKNTEAFF.

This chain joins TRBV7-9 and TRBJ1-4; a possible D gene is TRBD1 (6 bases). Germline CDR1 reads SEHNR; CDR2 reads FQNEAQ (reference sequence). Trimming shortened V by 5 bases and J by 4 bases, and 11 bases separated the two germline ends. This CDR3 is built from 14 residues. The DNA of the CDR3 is TGTGCCAGCAGCCCGGACAGACTTAATGAAAAACTGTTTTTT. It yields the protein CASSPDRLNEKLFF.

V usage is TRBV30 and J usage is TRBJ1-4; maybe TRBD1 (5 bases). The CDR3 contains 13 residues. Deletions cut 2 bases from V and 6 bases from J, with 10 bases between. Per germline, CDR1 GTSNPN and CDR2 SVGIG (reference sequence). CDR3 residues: CAWSLQVHEKLFF. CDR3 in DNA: TGTGCCTGGAGTTTACAGGTGCATGAAAAACTGTTTTTT.

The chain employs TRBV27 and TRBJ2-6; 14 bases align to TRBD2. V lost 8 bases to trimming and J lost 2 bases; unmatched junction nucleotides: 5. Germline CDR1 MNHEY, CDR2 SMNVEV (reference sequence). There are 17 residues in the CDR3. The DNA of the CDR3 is TGTGCCAGCTCTACGGGACTAGCGGGAGCTGGGGCCAACGTCCTGACTTTC. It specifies CASSTGLAGAGANVLTF.

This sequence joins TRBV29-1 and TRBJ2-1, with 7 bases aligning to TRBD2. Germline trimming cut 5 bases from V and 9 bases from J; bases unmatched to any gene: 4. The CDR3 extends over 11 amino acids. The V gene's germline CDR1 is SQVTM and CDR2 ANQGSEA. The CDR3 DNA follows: TGCAGCGTTACTCCTAGCGGTGAGCAGTTCTTC. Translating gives CSVTPSGEQFF.

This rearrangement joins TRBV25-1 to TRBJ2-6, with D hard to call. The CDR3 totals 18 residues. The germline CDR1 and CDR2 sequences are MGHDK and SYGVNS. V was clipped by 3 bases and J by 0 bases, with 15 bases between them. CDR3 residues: CASSDGWAENSGANVLTF. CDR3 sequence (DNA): TGTGCCAGCAGTGATGGTTGGGCCGAAAACTCTGGGGCCAACGTCCTGACTTTC. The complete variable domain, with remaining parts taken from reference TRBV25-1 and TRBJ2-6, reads EADIYQTPRYLVIGTGKKITLECSQTMGHDKMYWYQQDPGMELHLIHYSYGVNSTEKGDLSSESTVSRIRTEHFPLTLESARPSHTSQYLCASSDGWAENSGANVLTFGAGSRLTVL.

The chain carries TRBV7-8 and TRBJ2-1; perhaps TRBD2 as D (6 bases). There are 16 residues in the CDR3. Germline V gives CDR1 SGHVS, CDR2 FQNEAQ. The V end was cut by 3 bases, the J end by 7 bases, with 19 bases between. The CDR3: CASSFLGGGTRNEQFF. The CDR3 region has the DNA TGTGCCAGCAGCTTCCTAGGTGGCGGGACGCGGAATGAGCAGTTCTTC.

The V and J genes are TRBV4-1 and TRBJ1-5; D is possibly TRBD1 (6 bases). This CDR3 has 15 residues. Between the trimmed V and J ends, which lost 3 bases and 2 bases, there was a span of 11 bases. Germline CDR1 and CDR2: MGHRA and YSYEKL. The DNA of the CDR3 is TGCGCCAGCAGCCAGGCTTCAGGGGGCAATCAGCCCCAGCATTTT. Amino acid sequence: CASSQASGGNQPQHF.